One T cell receptor (beta chain) is described in this entry. This sample was included in a study of OX40 agonist ivuxolimab in advanced cancers. Whole-study context: Earlier anti-PD-1, anti-PD-L1 or anti-CTLA-4 therapy was permitted; around 40% had received some.

Repertoires were generated with immunoSEQ multiplex PCR, while TCRdb's copy carries only in-frame clones and drops some. The sample holds about 39,000 clones, roughly 92% seen once. CDR1 is SGHAT and CDR2 is FQNNGV in the germline V gene. CDR3 length: 16 residues. V was clipped by 5 bases and J by 8 bases; unmatched bases: 13. The sample here was CD4+ or CD8+ T cells sorted from blood, taken in a trial of the OX40 agonist ivuxolimab. This TCR derives from an adult with an advanced solid tumor such as melanoma, head and neck, liver or kidney cancer. V gene TRBV11-2 combines with J gene TRBJ2-1; TRBD1 agrees at 9 bases. The CDR3 bases are TGTGCCAGCAGCCCCTCCGGGACAGGGACTTGGCATGAGCAGTTCTTC. It specifies CASSPSGTGTWHEQFF. Full variable domain (missing parts from reference TRBV11-2 and TRBJ2-1): EAGVAQSPRYKIIEKRQSVAFWCNPISGHATLYWYQQILGQGPKLLIQFQNNGVVDDSQLPKDRFSAERLKGVDSTLKIQPAKLEDSAVYLCASSPSGTGTWHEQFFGPGTRLTVL.